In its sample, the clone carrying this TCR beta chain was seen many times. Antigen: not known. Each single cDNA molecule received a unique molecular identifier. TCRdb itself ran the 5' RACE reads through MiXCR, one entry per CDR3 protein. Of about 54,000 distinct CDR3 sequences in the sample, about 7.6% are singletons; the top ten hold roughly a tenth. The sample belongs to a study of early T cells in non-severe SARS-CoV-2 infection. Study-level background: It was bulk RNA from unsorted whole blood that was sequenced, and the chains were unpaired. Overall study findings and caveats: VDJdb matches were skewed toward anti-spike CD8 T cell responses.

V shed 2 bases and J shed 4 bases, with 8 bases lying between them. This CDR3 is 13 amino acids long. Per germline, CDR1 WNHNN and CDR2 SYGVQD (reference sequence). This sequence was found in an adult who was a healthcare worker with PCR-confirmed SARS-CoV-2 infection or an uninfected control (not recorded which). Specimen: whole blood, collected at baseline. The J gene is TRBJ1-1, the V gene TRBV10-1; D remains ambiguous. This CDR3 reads CASSEAGSTEAFF. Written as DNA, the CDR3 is TGCGCCAGCAGTGAGGCGGGAAGCACTGAAGCTTTCTTT.